Following are 5 T cell receptor beta chains from one sample sequenced in a study of CD8 T cells in ankylosing spondylitis. Each CDR3 protein gets one entry after TCRdb re-called the 5' RACE reads with MiXCR. The sample records 150,000 to 200,000 distinct CDR3 sequences, 18% being singletons. Specimen: blood, either unsorted or a sorted T cell fraction (not recorded which). These receptors came from a male donor with ankylosing spondylitis or in good health (not recorded which).

This clonotype has at least ten counts. CDR3 in amino acids: CASSLAGRGTKHQPQHF. In DNA, the CDR3 is TGTGCCAGCAGTTTAGCGGGCAGGGGGACCAAGCATCAGCCCCAGCATTTT. The genes are TRBV12-3 or TRBV12-4 and TRBJ1-5; 7 bases line up with TRBD1. V lost 0 bases and J lost 5; bases outside the gene matches: 10. The CDR3 covers 17 residues.

The V call is TRBV30, the J call TRBJ2-1; D possibly corresponds to TRBD1 (7 bases). The germline V gene encodes CDR1 GTSNPN and CDR2 SVGIG (reference sequence). Trimming took off 0 bases at V and 4 bases at J, with 13 bases between the two ends. The CDR3 has 15 amino acids. In nucleotides, the CDR3 is TGTGCCTGGAGTGTAAGGGCAGGGGGGTACAATGAGCAGTTCTTC. Protein product: CAWSVRAGGYNEQFF.

This chain links TRBV18 with TRBJ1-1; 7 bases agree with TRBD1. The CDR3 covers 14 residues. The junction had 8 bases not matched to a gene; V was cut back by 6 bases and J by 4 bases. Germline lookup yields CDR1 KGHSH and CDR2 LQKENI. The CDR3: CASSLQGSGTEAFF. The CDR3 DNA is TGTGCCAGCTCGCTACAGGGGTCGGGCACTGAAGCTTTCTTT.

This clonotype was recorded a few times. The J gene is TRBJ2-2, the V gene TRBV20-1; the match to TRBD1 covers 9 bases. Per germline, CDR1 DFQATT and CDR2 SNEGSKA (reference sequence). The CDR3 spans 16 residues. J was trimmed by 1 base and V by 0 bases; bases with no gene match: 3. In DNA, the CDR3 is TGCAGTGCTAGAGATCCGGGACAGGGGAACACCGGGGAGCTGTTTTTT. This codes for CSARDPGQGNTGELFF.

This sequence joins TRBV7-9 and TRBJ1-5; weak D call: TRBD1 (5 bases). V was cut by 5 bases and J by 4 bases, with 12 bases left in between. This CDR3 has 14 amino acids. Germline CDR1 and CDR2: SEHNR and FQNEAQ (reference sequence). The CDR3 is CASSAATANQPQHF. CDR3 nucleotides: TGTGCCAGCAGCGCAGCGACAGCTAATCAGCCCCAGCATTTT.